What follows are 13 T cell receptor beta chains derived from one specimen sequenced in a study of T cells in Graves' hyperthyroidism and ophthalmopathy. Template material for amplifying TCR beta CDR3 regions consisted of RNA transcripts. In the first-round RT-PCR of the TCR CDR3, the HTBI primer set was used. TCRdb passed the multiplex PCR reads through MiXCR, listing each CDR3 protein once. The sample lists about 420,000 distinct CDR3 sequences, roughly 13% occurring once. Sequenced: blood. The origin of the receptors is a woman aged 18 to 35 with Graves' hyperthyroidism.

This clonotype came up many times. The chain combines TRBV30 with TRBJ1-1; TRBD1 is a possible D gene (5 bases). Trimming cost V 0 bases and J 4 bases, with 15 bases left between them. CDR1 and CDR2 (germline): GTSNPN, SVGIG (reference sequence). The CDR3 is 15 residues long. The CDR3 region has the DNA TGTGCCTGGAGTGTACGTGGGAAGGGGCCCACTGAAGCTTTCTTT. It codes for CAWSVRGKGPTEAFF. The whole variable domain, filled in from reference TRBV30 and TRBJ1-1, reads SQTIHQWPATLVQPVGSPLSLECTVEGTSNPNLYWYRQAAGRGLQLLFYSVGIGQISSEVPQNLSASRPQDRQFILSSKKLLLSDSGFYLCAWSVRGKGPTEAFFGQGTRLTVV.

V is TRBV29-1 and J is TRBJ2-7; D unclear. Germline values: CDR1 SQVTM, CDR2 ANQGSEA. V was cut by 4 bases and J by 0 bases, with 10 bases left in between. The CDR3 spans 13 residues. CDR3 in amino acids: CSVAQVLSYEQYF. CDR3 in DNA: TGCAGCGTTGCCCAGGTGCTCTCCTACGAGCAGTACTTC.

This clonotype has a count of ten or more. This chain joins TRBV9 and TRBJ1-1; 9 nucleotides match TRBD1. CDR3 length: 13 amino acids. Germline values: CDR1 SGDLS, CDR2 YYNGEE. The trim removed 2 bases at V and 4 bases at J, leaving 0 bases unmatched. CDR3 nucleotides: TGTGCCAGCAGCGTGACAGGGGGCACTGAAGCTTTCTTT. Its translation: CASSVTGGTEAFF. The full variable domain, with the rest looked up from reference TRBV9 and TRBJ1-1, is DSGVTQTPKHLITATGQRVTLRCSPRSGDLSVYWYQQSLDQGLQFLIQYYNGEERAKGNILERFSAQQFPDLHSELNLSSLELGDSALYFCASSVTGGTEAFFGQGTRLTVV.

Note on this clonotype: At one end, the junction sequence differs from germline, possibly due to a read error. This chain connects TRBV29-1 to TRBJ2-5; D is unresolved. The CDR3 length is 12 residues. Germline V gene data show CDR1 as SQVTM and CDR2 as ANQGSEA. The CDR3 here is CNVVQSQETQYF. In nucleotides, the CDR3 is TGCAACGTTGTACAGTCTCAAGAGACCCAGTACTTC.

The chain uses TRBV20-1 and TRBJ1-4; 9 nucleotides line up with TRBD1. CDR1 and CDR2 from the germline V gene are DFQATT and SNEGSKA (reference sequence). The V and J ends lost 5 bases and 7 bases, in that order; junction bases with no gene match: 8. The CDR3 is 14 residues long. The CDR3 reads CSAGRTGVVEKLFF. CDR3 nucleotides: TGCAGTGCTGGTCGGACAGGGGTTGTTGAAAAACTGTTTTTT.

The genes are TRBV27 and TRBJ1-2; possible D gene TRBD1, 5 bases. The CDR3 extends over 14 amino acids. Trimming cost V 0 bases and J 7 bases, with 12 bases left between them. Germline assignment: CDR1 MNHEY and CDR2 SMNVEV (reference sequence). DNA for the CDR3: TGTGCCAGCAGTTTATCTTCAGGGCTGGGTGGCTACACCTTC. It is translated as CASSLSSGLGGYTF.

The CDR3 DNA reads as TGCGCCAGCAGCTTGGTTGGACAGGGGGTATGGGGCCAAGAGACCCAGTACTTC. Translated, it gives CASSLVGQGVWGQETQYF. The chain carries TRBV5-1 and TRBJ2-5, with TRBD1 matching over 10 bases. Germline trimming cut 0 bases from V and 1 base from J; bases unmatched to any gene: 9. Germline V gene data show CDR1 as SGHRS and CDR2 as YFSETQ. This CDR3 contains 18 residues.

This clonotype has only a few counts. The chain employs TRBV20-1 and TRBJ2-1, with 10 bases identical to TRBD2. Germline V gene data show CDR1 as DFQATT and CDR2 as SNEGSKA (reference sequence). With 2 bases clipped from V and 5 bases from J, the junction kept 6 bases outside the gene matches. The CDR3 runs 15 residues. The DNA of the CDR3 is TGCAGTGCTAGACCTAGCGGGAGAGTTGACAATGAGCAGTTCTTC. This codes for CSARPSGRVDNEQFF.

The table lists this clonotype with many counts. The chain links TRBV27 to TRBJ1-2; perhaps TRBD1 as D (5 bases). CDR3 size: 13 residues. The germline V gene encodes CDR1 MNHEY and CDR2 SMNVEV (reference sequence). V lost 2 bases and J lost 4, with 8 bases in between. CDR3 protein: CASSLLGGYGYTF. CDR3 coding DNA: TGTGCCAGCAGTTTACTCGGGGGCTATGGCTACACCTTC.

The chain carries TRBV18 and TRBJ1-1; tentative D call: TRBD1 (6 bases). The CDR3 runs to 14 residues. Germline assignment: CDR1 KGHSH and CDR2 LQKENI. V gave up 3 bases and J gave up 4 bases, with 12 bases separating them. CDR3 amino acids: CASSPFEGVTEAFF. The CDR3 nucleotides read TGTGCCAGCTCACCCTTCGAGGGGGTCACTGAAGCTTTCTTT.

In the case of this clonotype: Being one base from a much bigger clone, this may be a read error. The rearrangement joins TRBV20-1 to TRBJ2-7; TRBD2 matches 7 bases. Per the germline V gene, CDR1 is DFQATT and CDR2 is SNEGSKA (reference sequence). The CDR3 totals 14 residues. CDR3 nucleotides: TGCGGTGCTAGAGATGAGGGAGGGCCTTACGAGCAGTACTTC. Encoded protein: CGARDEGGPYEQYF.

Only a few counts were recorded for this clonotype. The genes are TRBV19 and TRBJ2-1; 10 nucleotides match TRBD2. The CDR3 is made up of 18 amino acids. The V and J ends lost 1 base and 5 bases, in that order; junction bases with no gene match: 11. Germline V lookup: CDR1 LNHDA, CDR2 SQIVND (reference sequence). The CDR3 DNA follows: TGTGCCAGTAGTATAGTCCCCCAACTAGCGGGGATTGACAATGAGCAGTTCTTC. Translation: CASSIVPQLAGIDNEQFF.

This clonotype was detected ten times or more. The J gene is TRBJ2-1, the V gene TRBV30; 9 nucleotides agree with TRBD1. Losses at the gene ends were 3 bases for V and 13 bases for J; bases not matched to a gene: 13. Germline values: CDR1 GTSNPN, CDR2 SVGIG (reference sequence). This CDR3 has 14 amino acids. In nucleotides, the CDR3 is TGTGCCTGGAGGGAAGGACAGGGGATTCCCCTTCAGTTCTTC. Protein product: CAWREGQGIPLQFF.